This section outlines one T cell receptor beta chain sequence together with its context. Trimming pared 0 bases from V and 3 bases from J, leaving 2 bases between. CDR1 SGDLS and CDR2 YYNGEE come from the germline V gene. The CDR3 covers 12 residues. Using immunoSEQ multiplex PCR, the repertoire was profiled, and TCRdb retains in-frame clones only, with some absent. The top ten hold around 0.37% of the sample, which has 75,000 to 100,000 clones, approximately 94% seen once. The data were obtained in a study of technical replicates of blood from a handful of donors. The chain recombines TRBV9 with TRBJ2-3; no clear D gene. The TCR sequence derives from a human donor in good health. The sample comprised T cells isolated from PBMCs. Here the CDR3 DNA reads TGTGCCAGCAGCGTAGCGACAGATACGCAGTATTTT. It yields the protein CASSVATDTQYF.